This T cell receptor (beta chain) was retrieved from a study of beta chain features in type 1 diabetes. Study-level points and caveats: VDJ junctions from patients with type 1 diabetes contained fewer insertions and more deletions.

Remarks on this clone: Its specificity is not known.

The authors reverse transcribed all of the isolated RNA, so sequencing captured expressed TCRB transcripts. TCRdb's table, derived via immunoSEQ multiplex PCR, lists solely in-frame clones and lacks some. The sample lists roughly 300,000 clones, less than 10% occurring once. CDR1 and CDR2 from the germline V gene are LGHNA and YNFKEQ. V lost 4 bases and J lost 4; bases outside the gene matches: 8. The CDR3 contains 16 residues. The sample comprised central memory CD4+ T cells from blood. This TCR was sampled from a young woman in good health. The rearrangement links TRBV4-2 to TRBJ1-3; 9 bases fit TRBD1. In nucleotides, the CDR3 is TGTGCCAGCAGCCGGCACGGGACAGGGATAGGAAACACCATATATTTT. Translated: CASSRHGTGIGNTIYF.